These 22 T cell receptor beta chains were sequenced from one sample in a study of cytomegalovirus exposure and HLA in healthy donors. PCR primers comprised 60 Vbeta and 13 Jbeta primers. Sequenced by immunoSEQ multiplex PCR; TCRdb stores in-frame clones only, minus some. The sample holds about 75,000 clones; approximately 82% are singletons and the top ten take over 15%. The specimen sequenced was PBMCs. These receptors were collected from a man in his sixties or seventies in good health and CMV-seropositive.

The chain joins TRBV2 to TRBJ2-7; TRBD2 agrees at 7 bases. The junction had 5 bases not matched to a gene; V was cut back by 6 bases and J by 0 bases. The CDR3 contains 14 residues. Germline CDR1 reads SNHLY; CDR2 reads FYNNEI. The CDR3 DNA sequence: TGTGCCAGCAGGGGGCCTAGCGGCTCCTACGAGCAGTACTTC. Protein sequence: CASRGPSGSYEQYF.

CDR3: CASSDPQVGQPQHF. For the CDR3, the DNA is TGCGCCAGCAGTGATCCCCAGGTTGGACAGCCCCAGCATTTT. V is TRBV10-2 and J is TRBJ1-5; D is uncertain. Germline CDR1 and CDR2: WSHSY and SAAADI. Trimming pared 3 bases from V and 7 bases from J, leaving 13 bases between. The CDR3 has 14 residues.

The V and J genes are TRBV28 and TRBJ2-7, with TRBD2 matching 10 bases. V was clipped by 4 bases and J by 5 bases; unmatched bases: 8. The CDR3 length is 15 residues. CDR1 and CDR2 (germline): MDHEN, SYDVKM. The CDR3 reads CASSSPTSGINEQYF. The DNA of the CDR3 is TGTGCCAGCAGTTCGCCCACTAGCGGGATCAACGAGCAGTACTTC.

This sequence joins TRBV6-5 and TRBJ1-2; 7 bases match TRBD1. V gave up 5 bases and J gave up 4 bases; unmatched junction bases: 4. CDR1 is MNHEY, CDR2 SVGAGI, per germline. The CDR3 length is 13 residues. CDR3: CASSRTGFYGYTF. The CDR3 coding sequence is TGTGCCAGCAGTCGGACAGGTTTCTATGGCTACACCTTC.

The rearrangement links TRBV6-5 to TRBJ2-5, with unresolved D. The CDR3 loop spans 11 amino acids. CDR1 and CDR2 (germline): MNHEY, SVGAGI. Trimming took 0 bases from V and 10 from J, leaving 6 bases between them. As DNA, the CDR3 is TGTGCCAGCAGTTACTCGGCCCACCAGTACTTC. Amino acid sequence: CASSYSAHQYF.

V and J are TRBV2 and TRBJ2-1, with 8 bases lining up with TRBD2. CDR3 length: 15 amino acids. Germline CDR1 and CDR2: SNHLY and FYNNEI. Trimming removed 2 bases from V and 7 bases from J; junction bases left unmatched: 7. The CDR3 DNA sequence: TGTGCCAGCAGTGAAAGTACTAGCGGTAAAAATGAGCAGTTCTTC. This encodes CASSESTSGKNEQFF.

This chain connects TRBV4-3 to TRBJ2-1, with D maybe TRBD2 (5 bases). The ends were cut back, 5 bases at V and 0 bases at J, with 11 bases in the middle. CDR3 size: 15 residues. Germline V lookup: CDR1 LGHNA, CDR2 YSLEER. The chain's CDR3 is CASSAGESSYNEQFF. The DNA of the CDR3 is TGCGCCAGCAGCGCCGGGGAAAGCTCCTACAATGAGCAGTTCTTC.

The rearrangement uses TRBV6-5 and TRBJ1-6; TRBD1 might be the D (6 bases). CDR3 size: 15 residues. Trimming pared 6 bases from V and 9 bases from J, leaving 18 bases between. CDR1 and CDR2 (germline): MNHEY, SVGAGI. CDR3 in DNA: TGTGCCAGCAGCCGGAACAGGGTTTGGGGTTCACCCCTCCACTTT. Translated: CASSRNRVWGSPLHF.

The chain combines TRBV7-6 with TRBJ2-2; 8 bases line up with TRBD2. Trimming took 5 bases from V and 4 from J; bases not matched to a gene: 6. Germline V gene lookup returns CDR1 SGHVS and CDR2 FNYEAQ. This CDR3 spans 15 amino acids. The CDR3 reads CASSAGGAGTGELFF. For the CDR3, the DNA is TGTGCCAGCAGCGCCGGGGGGGCGGGCACCGGGGAGCTGTTTTTT.

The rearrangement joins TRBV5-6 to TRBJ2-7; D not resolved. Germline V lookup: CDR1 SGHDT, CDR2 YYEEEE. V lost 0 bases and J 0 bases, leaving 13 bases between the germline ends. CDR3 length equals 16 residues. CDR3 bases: TGTGCCAGCAGCTTGGCCGTCACCAGTTCCTCCTACGAGCAGTACTTC. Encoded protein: CASSLAVTSSSYEQYF.

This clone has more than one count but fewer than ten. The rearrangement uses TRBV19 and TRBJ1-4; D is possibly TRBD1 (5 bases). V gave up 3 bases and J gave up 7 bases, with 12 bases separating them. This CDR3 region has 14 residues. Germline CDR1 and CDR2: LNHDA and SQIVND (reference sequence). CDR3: CASSIGQGGEKLFF. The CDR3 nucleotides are TGTGCCAGTAGTATTGGGCAGGGAGGTGAAAAACTGTTTTTT.

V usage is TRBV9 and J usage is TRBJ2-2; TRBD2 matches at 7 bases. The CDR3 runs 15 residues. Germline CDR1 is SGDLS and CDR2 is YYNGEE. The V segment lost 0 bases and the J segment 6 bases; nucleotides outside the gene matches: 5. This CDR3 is CASSVGGGVAGELFF. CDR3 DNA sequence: TGTGCCAGCAGCGTAGGGGGAGGGGTCGCCGGGGAGCTGTTTTTT. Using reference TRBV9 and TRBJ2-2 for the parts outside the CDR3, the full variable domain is DSGVTQTPKHLITATGQRVTLRCSPRSGDLSVYWYQQSLDQGLQFLIQYYNGEERAKGNILERFSAQQFPDLHSELNLSSLELGDSALYFCASSVGGGVAGELFFGEGSRLTVL.

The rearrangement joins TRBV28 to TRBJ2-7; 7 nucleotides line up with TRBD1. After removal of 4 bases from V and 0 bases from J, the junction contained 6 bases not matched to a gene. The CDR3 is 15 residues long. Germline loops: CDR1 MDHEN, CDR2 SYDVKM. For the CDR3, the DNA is TGTGCCAGCAGTTCCTCGGACAGGAGCTCCTACGAGCAGTACTTC. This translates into CASSSSDRSSYEQYF. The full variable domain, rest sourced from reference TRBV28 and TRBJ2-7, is DVKVTQSSRYLVKRTGEKVFLECVQDMDHENMFWYRQDPGLGLRLIYFSYDVKMKEKGDIPEGYSVSREKKERFSLILESASTNQTSMYLCASSSSDRSSYEQYFGPGTRLTVT.

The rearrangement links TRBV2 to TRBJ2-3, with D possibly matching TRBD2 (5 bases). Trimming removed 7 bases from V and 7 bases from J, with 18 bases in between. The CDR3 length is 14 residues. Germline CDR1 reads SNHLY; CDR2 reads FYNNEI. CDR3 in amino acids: CASTTHGEMNTQYF. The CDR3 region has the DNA TGTGCCAGCACCACACACGGGGAGATGAATACGCAGTATTTT. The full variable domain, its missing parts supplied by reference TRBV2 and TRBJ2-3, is EPEVTQTPSHQVTQMGQEVILRCVPISNHLYFYWYRQILGQKVEFLVSFYNNEISEKSEIFDDQFSVERPDGSNFTLKIRSTKLEDSAMYFCASTTHGEMNTQYFGPGTRLTVL.

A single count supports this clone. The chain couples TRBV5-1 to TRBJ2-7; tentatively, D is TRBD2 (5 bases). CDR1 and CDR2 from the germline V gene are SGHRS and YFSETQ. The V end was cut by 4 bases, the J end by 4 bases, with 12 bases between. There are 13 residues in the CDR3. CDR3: CASSPDGIYEQYF. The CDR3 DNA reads TGCGCCAGCAGCCCGGACGGGATTTACGAGCAGTACTTC.

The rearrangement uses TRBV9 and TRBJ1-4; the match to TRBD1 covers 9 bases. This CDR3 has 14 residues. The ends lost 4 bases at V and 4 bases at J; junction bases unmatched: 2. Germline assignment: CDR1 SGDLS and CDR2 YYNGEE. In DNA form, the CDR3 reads TGTGCCAGCAGCCGGGGACAGGGTAATGAAAAACTGTTTTTT. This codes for CASSRGQGNEKLFF.

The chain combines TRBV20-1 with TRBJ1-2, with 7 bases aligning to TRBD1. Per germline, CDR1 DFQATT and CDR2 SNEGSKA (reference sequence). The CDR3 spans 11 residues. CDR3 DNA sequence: TGCAGCCTACAGGGGAACTATGGCTACACCTTC. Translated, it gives CSLQGNYGYTF.

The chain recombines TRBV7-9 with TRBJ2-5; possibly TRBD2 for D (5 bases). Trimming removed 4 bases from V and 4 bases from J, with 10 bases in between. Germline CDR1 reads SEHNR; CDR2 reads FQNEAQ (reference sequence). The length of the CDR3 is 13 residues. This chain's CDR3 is CASSSTRTETQYF. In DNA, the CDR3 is TGTGCCAGCAGCTCTACTAGGACAGAGACCCAGTACTTC.

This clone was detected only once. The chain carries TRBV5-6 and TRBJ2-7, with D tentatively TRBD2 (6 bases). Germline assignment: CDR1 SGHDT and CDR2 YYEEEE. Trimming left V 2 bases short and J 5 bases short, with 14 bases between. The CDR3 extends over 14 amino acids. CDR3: CASSFFGSLNEQYF. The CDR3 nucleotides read TGTGCCAGCAGCTTTTTCGGGAGTCTCAACGAGCAGTACTTC.

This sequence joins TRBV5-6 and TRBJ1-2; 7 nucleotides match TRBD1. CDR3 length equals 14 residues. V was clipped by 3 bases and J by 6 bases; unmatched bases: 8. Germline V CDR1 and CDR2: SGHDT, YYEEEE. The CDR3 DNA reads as TGTGCCAGCAGCTGGATAGAAGGGGGCGATGGCTACACCTTC. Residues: CASSWIEGGDGYTF.

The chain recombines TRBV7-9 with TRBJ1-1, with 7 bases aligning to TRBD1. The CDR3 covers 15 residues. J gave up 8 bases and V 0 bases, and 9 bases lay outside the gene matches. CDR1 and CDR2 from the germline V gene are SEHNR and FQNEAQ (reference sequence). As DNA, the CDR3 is TGTGCCAGCAGCTTAGCGACAGGGATCCCCGCCGAAGCTTTCTTT. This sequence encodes CASSLATGIPAEAFF.

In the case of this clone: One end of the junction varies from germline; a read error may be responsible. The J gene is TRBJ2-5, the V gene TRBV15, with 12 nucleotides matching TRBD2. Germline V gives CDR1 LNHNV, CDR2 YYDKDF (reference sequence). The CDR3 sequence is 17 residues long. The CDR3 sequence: CATSRDRASGGVEPQYF. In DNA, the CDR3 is TGTGCCACCAGCAGAGATCGGGCTAGCGGGGGGGTAGAGCCCCAGTACTTC.